The source of this T cell receptor (beta chain) is a study of circulating CD8 cells and anti-PD-1 response in melanoma. Study observations and caveats: Previously treated and treatment-naive patients were pooled together.

The QIAseq Immune Repertoire TCR panel built the libraries from roughly 15 ng of total RNA. A single record per CDR3 protein comes from TCRdb applying MiXCR to the reads. Of approximately 670 distinct CDR3 sequences in the sample, more than 10% were seen once. This clonotype counts as medium-sized. Its antigen is unidentified. Sorting of live CD3+CD8+TCRalphabeta+ cells by PD-1 and/or TIGIT gave four subsets. Germline CDR1 DFQATT, CDR2 SNEGSKA (reference sequence). V dropped 3 bases and J dropped 4; count of bases not matched to a gene: 9. The CDR3 has 15 amino acids. This clonotype was sampled from a human donor with melanoma. The chain recombines TRBV20-1 with TRBJ2-1, with 7 bases aligning to TRBD1. Sequenced here: CD8+ T cells from PBMCs, sampled at baseline or after one month of anti-PD-1 therapy (not recorded which). Written as DNA, the CDR3 is TGCAGTGCTAGGCACGACAGGGCCCTATACAATGAGCAGTTCTTC. Amino acid sequence: CSARHDRALYNEQFF.